One sample yielded the 19 T cell receptor beta chains listed below, sequenced in a study of tissue T cells after allogeneic stem cell transplantation (dated by TCRdb to between 2021 and 2022). According to the study, the label for this sample's time point signals: human tissue collected at research (rapid) autopsy. Receptor libraries were prepared by the immunoSEQ multiplex PCR assay. Drawn from immuneACCESS, this table holds only the in-frame rearrangements with V and J called that TCRdb kept. Clones are partly lost; checked studies trace under half to an unresolved V gene and leave the rest unexplained. The sample contains about 12,000 clones, around 70% of them found a single time. The top ten hold under 15% of the sample. Sequenced material: tissue from the right colon, taken at autopsy. The receptors shown here come from a woman aged 18 to 50 with breast cancer.

The J gene is TRBJ2-1, the V gene TRBV7-3; 10 positions match TRBD2. Germline V lookup: CDR1 SGHTA, CDR2 FQGTGA. Losses at the gene ends were 5 bases for V and 7 bases for J; bases not matched to a gene: 8. The CDR3 totals 15 residues. CDR3 in DNA: TGTGCCAGCAGCCTAGGGACTAGCGTGGGGAATGAGCAGTTCTTC. Translation gives CASSLGTSVGNEQFF.

The chain joins TRBV2 to TRBJ1-2; 8 bases are shared with TRBD1. Looked up from germline, CDR1 is SNHLY and CDR2 is FYNNEI. This CDR3 is 14 amino acids long. J gave up 5 bases and V 5 bases, and 7 bases lay outside the gene matches. CDR3 protein: CASSIQTGAYGYTF. In nucleotides, the CDR3 is TGTGCCAGCAGTATCCAGACAGGGGCTTATGGCTACACCTTC.

The V gene is TRBV4-2, the J gene TRBJ2-4; perhaps TRBD1 as D (7 bases). The CDR3 runs 17 residues. Trimming removed 0 bases from V and 3 bases from J, with 15 bases in between. Looked up from germline, CDR1 is LGHNA and CDR2 is YNFKEQ. CDR3 DNA sequence: TGTGCCAGCAGCCAAGATCTCAGGGGGGCGGGCAAAAACATTCAGTACTTC. Protein: CASSQDLRGAGKNIQYF.

The chain uses TRBV5-1 and TRBJ2-1; D is ambiguous. V dropped 4 bases and J dropped 7 bases, with 15 bases sitting between them. The CDR3 sequence is 14 residues long. Per germline, CDR1 SGHRS and CDR2 YFSETQ. Written as DNA, the CDR3 is TGCGCCAGCAGCCCGCTGTCAGCCACAAATGAGCAGTTCTTC. It yields the protein CASSPLSATNEQFF.

The chain's CDR3 is CASSYWRLTMNTEAFF. DNA of the CDR3: TGTGCCAGCAGCTATTGGCGGTTAACTATGAACACTGAAGCTTTCTTT. The chain joins TRBV11-2 to TRBJ1-1; D uncertain. The CDR3 has 16 amino acids. Germline CDR1 and CDR2: SGHAT and FQNNGV. Trimming left V 4 bases short and J 0 bases short, with 15 bases between.

CDR3 DNA sequence: TGTGCCTGGAGCGCCGGTCGCGCGGGAGCAGAGACCCAGTACTTC. Its translation: CAWSAGRAGAETQYF. The gene calls are TRBV30 and TRBJ2-5; 7 bases match TRBD2. The CDR3 length is 15 residues. V was pared by 3 bases and J by 4 bases, with 11 bases of the junction left unmatched. Germline-derived CDR1 and CDR2 are GTSNPN and SVGIG (reference sequence).

This clone was detected a few times. The V call is TRBV7-2, the J call TRBJ1-2; perhaps TRBD1 as D (5 bases). Germline V gene sequence: CDR1 SGHTA, CDR2 FQGNSA. V lost 5 bases and J lost 4, with 11 bases in between. The CDR3 has 13 residues. The CDR3 DNA sequence: TGTGCCAGCAGCCAGGGTGTCGGCTATGGCTACACCTTC. It encodes CASSQGVGYGYTF.

The gene calls are TRBV7-9 and TRBJ2-7; possibly TRBD1 for D (6 bases). This CDR3 spans 14 amino acids. V lost 3 bases, J lost 2 bases, and 11 bases lay in between. Germline V lookup: CDR1 SEHNR, CDR2 FQNEAQ (reference sequence). CDR3: CASSLGQLTYEQYF. The DNA of the CDR3 is TGTGCCAGCAGCTTGGGACAACTAACCTACGAGCAGTACTTC.

V gene TRBV5-5 combines with J gene TRBJ1-2, with TRBD1 matching over 11 bases. Germline trimming cut 4 bases from V and 12 bases from J; bases unmatched to any gene: 11. The CDR3 covers 14 residues. In germline, CDR1 is SGHKS, CDR2 YYEKEE (reference sequence). This CDR3 is CASSPIPGQGVDTF. CDR3 in DNA: TGTGCCAGCAGCCCGATTCCGGGACAGGGGGTAGACACCTTC.

V is TRBV18 and J is TRBJ1-1, with 9 bases aligning to TRBD1. The junction had 4 bases not matched to a gene; V was cut back by 4 bases and J by 4 bases. The CDR3 extends over 14 amino acids. CDR1 is KGHSH and CDR2 is LQKENI in the germline V gene. The CDR3 region is CASSRDRVGTEAFF. The CDR3 bases are TGTGCCAGCTCACGGGACAGGGTAGGCACTGAAGCTTTCTTT.

This clone was picked up a small number of times. This chain uses TRBV10-3 with TRBJ2-7; D may be TRBD1 or TRBD2 (5 bases each). The CDR3 loop spans 12 amino acids. The germline V gene encodes CDR1 ENHRY and CDR2 SYGVKD. V lost 3 bases and J 6 bases, leaving 9 bases between the germline ends. The CDR3 reads CAISDWDAEQYF. The CDR3 DNA sequence: TGTGCCATCAGTGATTGGGACGCCGAGCAGTACTTC.

The chain is built from TRBV30 and TRBJ1-5; D is undetermined. V lost 3 bases and J 6 bases, leaving 15 bases between the germline ends. Germline CDR1 and CDR2: GTSNPN and SVGIG (reference sequence). The CDR3 is made up of 14 amino acids. CDR3 DNA: TGTGCCTGGAGGTCCCAGGCGGGGAGTCAGCCCCAGCATTTT. Translated: CAWRSQAGSQPQHF.

This chain links TRBV7-8 with TRBJ2-1, with TRBD2 as a possible D gene (6 bases). The CDR3 has 18 residues. Trimming pared 4 bases from V and 1 base from J, leaving 20 bases between. Germline V lookup: CDR1 SGHVS, CDR2 FQNEAQ. The DNA of the CDR3 is TGTGCCAGCAGCTCCCTAAAGGGGAGGCACCTTTCCTACAATGAGCAGTTCTTC. This sequence encodes CASSSLKGRHLSYNEQFF.

This chain uses TRBV4-1 with TRBJ1-2; D is unresolved. Germline CDR1 is MGHRA and CDR2 is YSYEKL. The CDR3 consists of 15 residues. V gave up 1 base and J gave up 8 bases, with 17 bases separating them. The chain's CDR3 is CASSQGRFARGGYTF. The DNA of the CDR3 is TGCGCCAGCAGCCAAGGTCGGTTCGCCCGCGGAGGCTACACCTTC.

The CDR3 spells CASSSQSSTGELFF. The CDR3 region has the DNA TGTGCCAGCAGCTCCCAGTCAAGCACCGGGGAGCTGTTTTTT. This rearrangement joins TRBV7-2 to TRBJ2-2; D is undetermined. The V gene's germline CDR1 is SGHTA and CDR2 FQGNSA. The CDR3 extends over 14 amino acids. Trimming took off 4 bases at V and 4 bases at J, with 10 bases between the two ends.

The rearrangement joins TRBV5-4 to TRBJ2-7; D perhaps matches TRBD1 (5 bases). The ends were cut back, 0 bases at V and 7 bases at J, with 17 bases in the middle. CDR3 size: 15 residues. Germline-derived CDR1 and CDR2 are SGHNT and YYREEE (reference sequence). CDR3 in amino acids: CASSLGRGKPGEQYF. As DNA, the CDR3 is TGTGCCAGCAGCTTGGGAAGGGGCAAGCCCGGAGAGCAGTACTTC.

The chain recombines TRBV27 with TRBJ2-2; D unresolved. The CDR3 totals 13 residues. Trimming stripped 4 bases from V and 6 bases from J, with 9 bases between. Germline V gene data show CDR1 as MNHEY and CDR2 as SMNVEV (reference sequence). CDR3 bases: TGTGCCAGCAGTTCCGAAAGGGCCGGGGAGCTGTTTTTT. Its translation is CASSSERAGELFF.

V usage is TRBV7-2 and J usage is TRBJ2-3; D could derive from TRBD1 or TRBD2 (6 bases each). The CDR3 totals 13 residues. V shed 2 bases and J shed 6 bases, with 9 bases lying between them. Per the germline V gene, CDR1 is SGHTA and CDR2 is FQGNSA. The CDR3 region has the DNA TGTGCCAGCAGCTTACGAGGGGGGGATACGCAGTATTTT. Its protein product is CASSLRGGDTQYF.

The CDR3 bases are TGCGCCAGCAGATTGACACAGCACTCTGGAAACACCATATATTTT. Its protein product is CASRLTQHSGNTIYF. The genes are TRBV4-3 and TRBJ1-3; no reliable D call. Trimming removed 6 bases at V and 0 bases at J, with 12 bases between. The CDR3 has 15 residues. The germline CDR1 and CDR2 sequences are LGHNA and YSLEER.